This paragraph covers one T cell receptor (beta chain) sequence. Antigen unknown. The record originates from a study of cytomegalovirus exposure and HLA in healthy donors. Study context: Among roughly 190 million T cells, an earlier analysis found around 100 million unique TCR beta sequences.

Primers: 60 Vbeta forward and 13 Jbeta reverse. Profiled with immunoSEQ multiplex PCR; TCRdb holds only in-frame clones, not every one. The table includes some 44,000 clones, roughly 87% detected once. Notes on the study in general: The authors reported that TCR beta sequences could predict HLA-A and HLA-B alleles. These predictions were accurate for most subjects in the first cohort.

The sequenced sample was PBMCs. The sequence derives from a middle-aged woman in good health and CMV-seropositive.

The CDR3 sequence is CASSQGFNYGYTF. CDR3 DNA sequence: TGTGCCAGCAGTCAGGGTTTTAACTATGGCTACACCTTC. This chain connects TRBV6-6 to TRBJ1-2, with TRBD1 as a possible D gene (5 bases). The CDR3 sequence is 13 residues long. Trimming shortened V by 5 bases and J by 1 base, and 8 bases separated the two germline ends. The germline CDR1 and CDR2 sequences are MNHNY and SVGAGI (reference sequence).